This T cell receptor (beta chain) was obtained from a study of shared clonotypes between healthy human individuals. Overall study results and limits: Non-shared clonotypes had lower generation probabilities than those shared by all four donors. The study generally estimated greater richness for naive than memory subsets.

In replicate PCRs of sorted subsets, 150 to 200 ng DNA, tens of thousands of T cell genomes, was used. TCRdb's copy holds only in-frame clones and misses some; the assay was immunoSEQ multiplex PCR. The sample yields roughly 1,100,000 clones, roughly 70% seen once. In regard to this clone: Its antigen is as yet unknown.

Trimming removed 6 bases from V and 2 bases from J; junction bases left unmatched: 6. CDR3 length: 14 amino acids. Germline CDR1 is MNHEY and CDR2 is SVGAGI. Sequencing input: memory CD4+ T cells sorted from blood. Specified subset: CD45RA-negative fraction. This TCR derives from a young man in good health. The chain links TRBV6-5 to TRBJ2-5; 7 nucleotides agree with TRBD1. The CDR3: CASRGTATQETQYF. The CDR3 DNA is TGTGCCAGCAGGGGGACAGCCACACAAGAGACCCAGTACTTC.